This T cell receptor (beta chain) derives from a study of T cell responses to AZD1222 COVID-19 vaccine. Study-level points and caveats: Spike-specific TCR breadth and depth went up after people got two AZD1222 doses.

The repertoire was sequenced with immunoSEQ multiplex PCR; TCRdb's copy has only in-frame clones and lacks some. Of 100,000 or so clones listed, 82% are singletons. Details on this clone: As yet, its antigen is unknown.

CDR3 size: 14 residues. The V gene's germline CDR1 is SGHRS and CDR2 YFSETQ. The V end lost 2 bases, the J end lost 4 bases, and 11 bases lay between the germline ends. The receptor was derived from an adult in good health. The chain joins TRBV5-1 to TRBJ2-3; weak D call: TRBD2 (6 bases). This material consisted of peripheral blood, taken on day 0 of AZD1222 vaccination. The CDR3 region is CASSFGGDPDTQYF. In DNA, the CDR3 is TGCGCCAGCAGCTTCGGCGGGGATCCAGATACGCAGTATTTT. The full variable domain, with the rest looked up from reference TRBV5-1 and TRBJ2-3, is KAGVTQTPRYLIKTRGQQVTLSCSPISGHRSVSWYQQTPGQGLQFLFEYFSETQRNKGNFPGRFSGRQFSNSRSEMNVSTLELGDSALYLCASSFGGDPDTQYFGPGTRLTVL.